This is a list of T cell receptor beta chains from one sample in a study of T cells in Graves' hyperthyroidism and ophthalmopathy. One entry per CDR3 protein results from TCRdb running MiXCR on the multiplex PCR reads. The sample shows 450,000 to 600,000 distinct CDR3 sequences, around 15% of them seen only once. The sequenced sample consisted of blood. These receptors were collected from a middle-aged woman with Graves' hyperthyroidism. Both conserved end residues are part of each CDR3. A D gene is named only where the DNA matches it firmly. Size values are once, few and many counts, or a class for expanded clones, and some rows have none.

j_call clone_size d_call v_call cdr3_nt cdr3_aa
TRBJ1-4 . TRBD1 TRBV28 TGTGCCAGTCTAACGGGACAGGGCAATGAAAAACTGTTTTTT CASLTGQGNEKLFF
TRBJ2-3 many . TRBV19 TGTGCCAGTAAGAAGCGCGCAGGTCCAACCGCTAGCACAGATACGCAGTATTTT CASKKRAGPTASTDTQYF
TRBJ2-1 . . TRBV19 TGTGCCAGTAGTATAGGGGCAGAGTCTTACAATGAGCAGTTCTTC CASSIGAESYNEQFF
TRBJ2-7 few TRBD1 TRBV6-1 TGTGCCAGCAGTGCCCCACCGGGACAGGTAGACTACGAGCAGTACTTC CASSAPPGQVDYEQYF
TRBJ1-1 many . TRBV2 TGTGCCAGCACTAACAGGGCAGTGGGTAACGCTGAAGCTTTCTTT CASTNRAVGNAEAFF
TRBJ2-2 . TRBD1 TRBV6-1 TGTGCCAGCAGGACCGACAGGGTAATCACCGGGGAGCTGTTTTTT CASRTDRVITGELFF
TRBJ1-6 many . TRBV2 TGTGCCAGCAGTGAAAGAGGGGACCGGAATTCACCCCTCCACTTT CASSERGDRNSPLHF
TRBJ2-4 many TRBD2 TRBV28 TGTGCCAGCAGCTTTCCGAGTAGCGGGAGCAACATTCAGTACTTC CASSFPSSGSNIQYF
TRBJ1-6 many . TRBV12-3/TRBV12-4 TGTGCCAGCAGTTTAGGATCCGGGTATAATTCACCCCTCCACTTT CASSLGSGYNSPLHF
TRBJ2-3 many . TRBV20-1 TGCAGTGCTAGAGGGCAGTTTTCCACAGATACGCAGTATTTT CSARGQFSTDTQYF
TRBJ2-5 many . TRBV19 TGTGCCAGTAGTATAGGTTCAGGCCAAGAGACCCAGTACTTC CASSIGSGQETQYF
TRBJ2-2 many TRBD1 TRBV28 TGTGCCAGCAGGAAGGGGGCGGGGAACACCGGGGAGCTGTTTTTT CASRKGAGNTGELFF
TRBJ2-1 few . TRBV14 TGTGCCAGCAGCCAAGAATGGAACAATGAGCAGTTCTTC CASSQEWNNEQFF
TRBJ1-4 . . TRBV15 TGTGCCACCAGCAGGGACCAAATGGGAGAAAAACTGTTTTTT CATSRDQMGEKLFF
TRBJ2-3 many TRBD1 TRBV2 TGTGCCAGCAGCCCAGATGGACAGGCGAGCACAGATACGCAGTATTTT CASSPDGQASTDTQYF
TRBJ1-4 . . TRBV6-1 TGTGCCAGCCGGGCGGCTAATGAAAAACTGTTTTTT CASRAANEKLFF
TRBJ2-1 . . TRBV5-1 TGCGCCAGCAGCGGCTTGGATTCATACAATGAGCAGTTCTTC CASSGLDSYNEQFF
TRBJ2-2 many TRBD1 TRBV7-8 TGTGCCAGCAGCTTACCCGGACAGGGGAACACCGGGGAGCTGTTTTTT CASSLPGQGNTGELFF
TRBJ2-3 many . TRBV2 TGTGCCAGCACACCACTTTTGGCGGGAACTAGCACAGATACGCAGTATTTT CASTPLLAGTSTDTQYF
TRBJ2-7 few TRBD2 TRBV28 TGTGCCAGCAGCCGGCCTAGCGGGATCCTCGAGCAGTACTTC CASSRPSGILEQYF
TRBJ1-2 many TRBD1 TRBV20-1 TGCAGTGCTAGGGGGACAGACTATGGCTACACCTTC CSARGTDYGYTF
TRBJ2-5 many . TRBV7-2 TGTGCCAGCAGCCGAGGGACTTCCCAAGAGACCCAGTACTTC CASSRGTSQETQYF
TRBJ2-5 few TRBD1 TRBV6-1 TGTGCCAGCAGTGGACAGGGAAAAGAGACCCAGTACTTC CASSGQGKETQYF
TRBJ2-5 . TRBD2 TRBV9 TGTGCCAGCAGCGGGGGAGGGCATCAAGAGACCCAGTACTTC CASSGGGHQETQYF
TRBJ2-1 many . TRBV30 TGTGCCTGTCAAACCGGGACGGCTAACAATGAGCAGTTCTTC CACQTGTANNEQFF
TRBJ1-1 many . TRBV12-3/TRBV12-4 TGTGCCAGTCTTGTCAAGAGGAACACTGAAGCTTTCTTT CASLVKRNTEAFF
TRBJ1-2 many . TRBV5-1 TGCGCCAGCAGCTTGGACCAGAACTATGGCTACACCTTC CASSLDQNYGYTF
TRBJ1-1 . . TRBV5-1 TGCGCCAGCACAGAGAACACTGAAGCTTTCTTT CASTENTEAFF
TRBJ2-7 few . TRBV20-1 TGCAGTGCTAGCTCCATCTCCGGTTACTACGAGCAGTACTTC CSASSISGYYEQYF
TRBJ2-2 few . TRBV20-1 TGCAGTGCTAGAGCTCGTCAGGACAACACCGGGGAGCTGTTTTTT CSARARQDNTGELFF
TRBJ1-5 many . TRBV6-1 TGTGCCAGCAGTCCCTTGCCGGGACAAGGTCAGCCCCAGCATTTT CASSPLPGQGQPQHF
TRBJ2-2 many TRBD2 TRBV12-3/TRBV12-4 TGTGCCAGCAGGACGGGACTAGCGGGAGGGCATAGCACCGGGGAGCTGTTTTTT CASRTGLAGGHSTGELFF
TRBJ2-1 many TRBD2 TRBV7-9 TGTGCCAGCAGCTCGTTAGCGGGGCCGAGGAATGAGCAGTTCTTC CASSSLAGPRNEQFF
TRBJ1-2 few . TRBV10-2 TGCGCCAGCAGTAAGGACGACTATGGCTACACCTTC CASSKDDYGYTF
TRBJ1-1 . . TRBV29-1 TGCAGCGGCCGGAGGGCGGACAGCAACACTGAAGCTTTCTTT CSGRRADSNTEAFF
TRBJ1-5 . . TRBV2 TGTGCCAGCAGTGAAATGGGAGGGAGCAATCAGCCCCAGCATTTT CASSEMGGSNQPQHF
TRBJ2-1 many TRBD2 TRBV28 TGTGCCAGCAGTTCGACCCGGGAGGCCGGACCCTACAATGAGCAGTTCTTC CASSSTREAGPYNEQFF
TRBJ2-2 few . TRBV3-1 TGTGCCAGCAGCCAAGTCCAAGGGACCGGGGAGCTGTTTTTT CASSQVQGTGELFF
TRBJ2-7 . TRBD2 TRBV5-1 TGCGCCAGCAGCACAGGGACTAGCGGGGTAGGGTACGAGCAGTACTTC CASSTGTSGVGYEQYF
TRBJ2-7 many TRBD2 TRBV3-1 TGTGCCAGCAGCCATGGACTAGCAAACTCCTACGAGCAGTACTTC CASSHGLANSYEQYF
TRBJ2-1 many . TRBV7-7 TGTGCTAGCAGCTTAATGTTGGGAGACGAGCAGTTCTTC CASSLMLGDEQFF
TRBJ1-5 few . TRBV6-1 TGTGCCAGCAGTGAATCCGGATTTTGGTCAGGCCGAATTTATAGCAATCAGCCCCAGCATTTT CASSESGFWSGRIYSNQPQHF
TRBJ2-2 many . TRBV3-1 TGTGCCAGCAGAGGCGTCGGGGCCCCGAACACCGGGGAGCTGTTTTTT CASRGVGAPNTGELFF